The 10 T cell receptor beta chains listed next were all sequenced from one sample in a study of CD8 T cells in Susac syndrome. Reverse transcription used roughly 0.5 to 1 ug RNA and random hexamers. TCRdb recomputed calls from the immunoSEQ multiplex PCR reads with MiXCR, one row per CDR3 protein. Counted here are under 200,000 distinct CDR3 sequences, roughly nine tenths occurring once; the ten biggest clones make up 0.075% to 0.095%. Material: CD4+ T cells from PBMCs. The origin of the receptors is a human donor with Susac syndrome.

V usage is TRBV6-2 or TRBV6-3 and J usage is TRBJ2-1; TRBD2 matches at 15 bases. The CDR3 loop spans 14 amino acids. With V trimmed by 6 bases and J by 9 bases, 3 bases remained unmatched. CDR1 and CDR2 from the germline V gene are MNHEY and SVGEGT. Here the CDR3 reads CASRGTSGGFEQFF. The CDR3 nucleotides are TGTGCCAGCAGGGGGACTAGCGGGGGGTTTGAGCAGTTCTTC.

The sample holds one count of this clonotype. Here the CDR3 DNA reads TGTGCCAGCAGTTCCCAGGGGGGGGGTCGCACAGATACGCAGTATTTT. This translates into CASSSQGGGRTDTQYF. This chain connects TRBV6-5 to TRBJ2-3, with D possibly called TRBD1 or TRBD2 (7 bases each). The CDR3 totals 16 residues. Germline assignment: CDR1 MNHEY and CDR2 SVGAGI. Trimming pared 4 bases from V and 1 base from J, leaving 15 bases between.

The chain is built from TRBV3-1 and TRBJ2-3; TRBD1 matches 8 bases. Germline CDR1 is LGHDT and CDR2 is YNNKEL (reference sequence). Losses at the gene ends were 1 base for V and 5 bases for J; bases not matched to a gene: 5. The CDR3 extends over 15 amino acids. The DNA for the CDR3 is TGTGCCAGCAGCCAAGGTGGACAGGGCTTAGATACGCAGTATTTT. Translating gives CASSQGGQGLDTQYF.

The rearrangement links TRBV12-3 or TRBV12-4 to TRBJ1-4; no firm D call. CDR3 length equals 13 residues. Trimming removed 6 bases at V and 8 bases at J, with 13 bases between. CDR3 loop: CASSPARWEKLFF. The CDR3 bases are TGTGCCAGCAGCCCTGCTCGTTGGGAAAAACTGTTTTTT.

As DNA, the CDR3 is TGTGCCAGCAGTTTCCGCGGATTCACAGATACGCAGTATTTT. As protein: CASSFRGFTDTQYF. J is TRBJ2-3 and V is TRBV28, with no clear D. The CDR3 length is 14 residues. Deletions cut 3 bases from V and 2 bases from J, with 9 bases between. Germline CDR1 MDHEN, CDR2 SYDVKM.

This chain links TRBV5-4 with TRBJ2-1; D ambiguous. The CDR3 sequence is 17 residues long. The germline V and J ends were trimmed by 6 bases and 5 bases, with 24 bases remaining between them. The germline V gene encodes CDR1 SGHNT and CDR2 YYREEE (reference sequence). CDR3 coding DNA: TGTGCCAGCACCTCCGGGCTCGGGCCGCCCCAAGACAATGAGCAGTTCTTC. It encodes CASTSGLGPPQDNEQFF.

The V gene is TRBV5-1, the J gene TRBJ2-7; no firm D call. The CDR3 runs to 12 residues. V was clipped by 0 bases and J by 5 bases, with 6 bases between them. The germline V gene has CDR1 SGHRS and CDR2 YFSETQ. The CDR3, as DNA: TGCGCCAGCAGCTTGGGAGCTAACGAGCAGTACTTC. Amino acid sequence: CASSLGANEQYF.

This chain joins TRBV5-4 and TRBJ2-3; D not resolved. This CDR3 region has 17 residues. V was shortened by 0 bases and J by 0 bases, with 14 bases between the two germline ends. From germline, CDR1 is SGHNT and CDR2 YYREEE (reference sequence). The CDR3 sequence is CASSLGIGVSSTDTQYF. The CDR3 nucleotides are TGTGCCAGCAGCTTGGGAATTGGAGTTTCTAGCACAGATACGCAGTATTTT.

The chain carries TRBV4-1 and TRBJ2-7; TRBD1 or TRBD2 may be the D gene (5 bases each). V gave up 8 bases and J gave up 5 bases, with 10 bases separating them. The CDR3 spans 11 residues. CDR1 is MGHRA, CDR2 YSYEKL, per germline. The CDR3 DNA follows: TGCGCCAGCGGACGGGGCCACGAGCAGTACTTC. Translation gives CASGRGHEQYF.

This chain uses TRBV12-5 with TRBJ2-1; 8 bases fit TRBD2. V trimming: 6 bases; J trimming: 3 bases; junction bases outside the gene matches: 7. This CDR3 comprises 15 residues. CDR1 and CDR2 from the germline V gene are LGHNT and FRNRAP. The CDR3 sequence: CASGYGTSDYNEQFF. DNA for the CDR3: TGTGCTAGTGGGTACGGGACTAGTGACTACAATGAGCAGTTCTTC.